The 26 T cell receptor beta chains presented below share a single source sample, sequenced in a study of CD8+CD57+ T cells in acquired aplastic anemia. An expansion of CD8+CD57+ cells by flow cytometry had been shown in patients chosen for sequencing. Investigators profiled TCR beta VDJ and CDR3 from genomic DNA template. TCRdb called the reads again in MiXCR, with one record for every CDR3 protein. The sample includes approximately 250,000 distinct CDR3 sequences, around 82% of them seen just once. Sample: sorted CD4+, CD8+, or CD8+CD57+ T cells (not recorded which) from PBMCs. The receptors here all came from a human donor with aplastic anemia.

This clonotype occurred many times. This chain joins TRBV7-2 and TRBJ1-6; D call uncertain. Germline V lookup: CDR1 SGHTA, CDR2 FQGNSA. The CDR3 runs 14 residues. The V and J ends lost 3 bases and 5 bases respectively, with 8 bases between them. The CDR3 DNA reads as TGTGCCAGCAGCTTGGGAGGAAATAATTCACCCCTCCACTTT. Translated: CASSLGGNNSPLHF.

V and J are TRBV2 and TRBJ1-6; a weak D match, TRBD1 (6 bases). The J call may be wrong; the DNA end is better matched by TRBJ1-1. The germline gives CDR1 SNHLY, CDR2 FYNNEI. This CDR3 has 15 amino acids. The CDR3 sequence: CASSVGGGANTEAFF. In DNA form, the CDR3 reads TGTGCCAGCAGCGTGGGGGGGGGGGCGAACACTGAAGCTTTCTTT.

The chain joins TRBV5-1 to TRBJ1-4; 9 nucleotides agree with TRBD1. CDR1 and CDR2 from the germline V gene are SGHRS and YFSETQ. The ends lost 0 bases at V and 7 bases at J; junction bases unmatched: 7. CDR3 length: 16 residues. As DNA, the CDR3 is TGCGCCAGCAGCTTGGAACAGGGGGCTTACGGTGAAAAACTGTTTTTT. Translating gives CASSLEQGAYGEKLFF.

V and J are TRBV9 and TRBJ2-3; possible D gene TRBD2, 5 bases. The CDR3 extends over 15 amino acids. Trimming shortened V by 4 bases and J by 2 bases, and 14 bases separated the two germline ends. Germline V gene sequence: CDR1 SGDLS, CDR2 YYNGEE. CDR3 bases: TGTGCCAGCAGCCCTCGGACTCACCCCACAGATACGCAGTATTTT. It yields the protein CASSPRTHPTDTQYF.

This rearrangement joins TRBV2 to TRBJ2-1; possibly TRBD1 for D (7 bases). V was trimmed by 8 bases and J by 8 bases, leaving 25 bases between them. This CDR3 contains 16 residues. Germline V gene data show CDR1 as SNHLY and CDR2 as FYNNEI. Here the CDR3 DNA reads TGTGCCAGCGGCCAGGGGGGCGGAAACGCGCAGGATGAGCAGTTCTTC. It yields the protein CASGQGGGNAQDEQFF.

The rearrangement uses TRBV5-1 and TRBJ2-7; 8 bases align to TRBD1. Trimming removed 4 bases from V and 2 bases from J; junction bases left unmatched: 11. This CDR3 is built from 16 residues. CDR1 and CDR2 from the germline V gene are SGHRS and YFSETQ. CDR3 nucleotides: TGCGCCAGCAGCCACAGAACTCGGGACAGGACCTACGAGCAGTACTTC. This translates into CASSHRTRDRTYEQYF.

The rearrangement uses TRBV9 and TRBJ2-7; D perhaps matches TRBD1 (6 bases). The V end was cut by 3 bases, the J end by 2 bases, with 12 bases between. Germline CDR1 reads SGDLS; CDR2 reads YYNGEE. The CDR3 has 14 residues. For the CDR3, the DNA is TGTGCCAGCAGCGACACGGACAGTGCCTACGAGCAGTACTTC. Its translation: CASSDTDSAYEQYF.

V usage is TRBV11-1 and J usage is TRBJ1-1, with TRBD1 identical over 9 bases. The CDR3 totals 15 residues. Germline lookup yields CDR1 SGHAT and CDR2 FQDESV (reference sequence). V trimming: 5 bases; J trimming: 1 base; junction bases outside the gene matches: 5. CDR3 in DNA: TGTGCCAGCAGCGGGACAGGGAGGAGGAACACTGAAGCTTTCTTT. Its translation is CASSGTGRRNTEAFF.

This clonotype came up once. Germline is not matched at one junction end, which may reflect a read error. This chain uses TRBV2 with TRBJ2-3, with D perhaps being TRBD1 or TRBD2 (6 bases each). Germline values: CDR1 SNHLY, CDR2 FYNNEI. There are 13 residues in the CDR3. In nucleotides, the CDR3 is TGTGCCAGCGGGGACACTAGCACAGATACGCATTCTTTT. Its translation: CASGDTSTDTHSF.

DNA for the CDR3: TGCAGTGCTAGTCTACAGGGGATGAACTATGGCTACACCTTC. Translation gives CSASLQGMNYGYTF. The V call is TRBV20-1, the J call TRBJ1-2, with 7 bases matching TRBD1. Germline CDR1 and CDR2: DFQATT and SNEGSKA (reference sequence). Unmatched junction bases numbered 6, after V lost 3 bases and J lost 2 bases. This CDR3 is built from 14 residues.

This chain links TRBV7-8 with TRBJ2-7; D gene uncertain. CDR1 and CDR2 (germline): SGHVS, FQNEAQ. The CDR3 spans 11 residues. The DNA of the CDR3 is TGTGCCAGCAGCGAAGGTTACGGGCAGGACGTC. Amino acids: CASSEGYGQDV.

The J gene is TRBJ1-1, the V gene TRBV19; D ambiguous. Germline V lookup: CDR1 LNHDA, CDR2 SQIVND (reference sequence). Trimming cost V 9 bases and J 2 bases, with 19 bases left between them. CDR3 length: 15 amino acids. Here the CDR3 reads CASSLARGANTEAFF. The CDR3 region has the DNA TGTGCCAGCAGTTTAGCTCGCGGAGCCAACACTGAAGCTTTCTTT.

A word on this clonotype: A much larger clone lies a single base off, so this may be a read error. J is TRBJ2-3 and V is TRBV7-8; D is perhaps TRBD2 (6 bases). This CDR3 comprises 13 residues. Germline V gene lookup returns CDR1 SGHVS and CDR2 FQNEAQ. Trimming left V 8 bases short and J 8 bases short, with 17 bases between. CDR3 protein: CASGDGGRPTQYF. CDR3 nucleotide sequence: TGTGCCAGCGGGGACGGGGGAAGACCTACGCAGTATTTT.

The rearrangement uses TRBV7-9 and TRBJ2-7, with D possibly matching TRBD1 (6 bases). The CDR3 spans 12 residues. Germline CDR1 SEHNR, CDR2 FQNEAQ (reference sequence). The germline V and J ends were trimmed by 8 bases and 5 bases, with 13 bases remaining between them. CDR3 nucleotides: TGTGCCAGCTCAGGGGCATTCCACGAGCAGTACTTC. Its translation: CASSGAFHEQYF.

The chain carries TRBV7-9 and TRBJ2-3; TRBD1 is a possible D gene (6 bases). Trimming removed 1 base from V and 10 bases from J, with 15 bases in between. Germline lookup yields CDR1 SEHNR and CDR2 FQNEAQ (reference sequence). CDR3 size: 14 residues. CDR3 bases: TGTGCCAGCAGCTTAGTGGGGGACAATCAGCCGCAGTATTTT. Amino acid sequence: CASSLVGDNQPQYF.

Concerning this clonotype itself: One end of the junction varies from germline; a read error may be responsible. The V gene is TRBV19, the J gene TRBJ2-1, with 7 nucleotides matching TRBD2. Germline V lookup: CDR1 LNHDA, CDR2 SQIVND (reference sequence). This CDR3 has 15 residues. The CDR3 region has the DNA TGTGCCAGTAGTATGAGCGGGGAAACCTACAATGAGCACTTCTTC. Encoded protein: CASSMSGETYNEHFF.

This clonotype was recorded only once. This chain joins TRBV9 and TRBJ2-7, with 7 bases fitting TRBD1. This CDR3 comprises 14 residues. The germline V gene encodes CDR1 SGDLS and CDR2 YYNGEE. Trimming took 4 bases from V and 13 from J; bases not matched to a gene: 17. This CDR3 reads CASSLQDDGTALYF. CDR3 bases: TGTGCCAGCAGCTTACAGGACGACGGGACAGCCCTTTACTTC.

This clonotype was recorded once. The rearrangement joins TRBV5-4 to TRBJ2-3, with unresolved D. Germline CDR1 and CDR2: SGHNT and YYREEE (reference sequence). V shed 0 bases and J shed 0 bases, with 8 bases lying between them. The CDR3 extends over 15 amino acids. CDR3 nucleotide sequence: TGTGCCAGCAGCTTGGGCAGCGAAAGCACAGATACGCAGTATTTT. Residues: CASSLGSESTDTQYF. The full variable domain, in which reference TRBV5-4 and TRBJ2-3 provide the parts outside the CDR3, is ETGVTQSPTHLIKTRGQQVTLRCSSQSGHNTVSWYQQALGQGPQFIFQYYREEENGRGNFPPRFSGLQFPNYSSELNVNALELDDSALYLCASSLGSESTDTQYFGPGTRLTVL.

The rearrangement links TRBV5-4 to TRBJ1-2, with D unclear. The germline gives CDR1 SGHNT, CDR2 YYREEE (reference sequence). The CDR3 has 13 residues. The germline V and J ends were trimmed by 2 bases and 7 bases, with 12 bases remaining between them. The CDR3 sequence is CASSFTRAGGYTF. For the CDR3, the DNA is TGTGCCAGCAGCTTTACCCGTGCAGGTGGCTACACCTTC.

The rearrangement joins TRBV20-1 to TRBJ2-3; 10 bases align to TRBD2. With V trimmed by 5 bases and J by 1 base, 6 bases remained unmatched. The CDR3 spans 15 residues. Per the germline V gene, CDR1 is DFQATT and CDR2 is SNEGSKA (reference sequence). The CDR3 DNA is TGCAGTGCTGGTAGAGGGACTAGCGGCACAGATACGCAGTATTTT. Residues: CSAGRGTSGTDTQYF.

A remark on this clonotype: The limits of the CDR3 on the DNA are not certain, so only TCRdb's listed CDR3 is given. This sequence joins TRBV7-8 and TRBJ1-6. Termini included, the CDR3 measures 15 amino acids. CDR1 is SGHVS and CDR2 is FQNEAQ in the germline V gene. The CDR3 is CASSFTSAMSSSSHF.

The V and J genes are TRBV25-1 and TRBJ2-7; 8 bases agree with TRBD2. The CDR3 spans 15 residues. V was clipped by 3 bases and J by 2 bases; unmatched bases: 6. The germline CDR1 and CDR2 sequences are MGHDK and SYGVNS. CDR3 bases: TGTGCCAGCAGTGATTTGGGTAGCGGGACCTACGAGCAGTACTTC. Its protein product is CASSDLGSGTYEQYF.

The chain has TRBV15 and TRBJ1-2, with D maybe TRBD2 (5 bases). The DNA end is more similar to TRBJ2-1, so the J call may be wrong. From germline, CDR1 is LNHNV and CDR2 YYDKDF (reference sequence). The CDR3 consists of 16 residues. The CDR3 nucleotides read TGTGCCACCAGCACCCGGTTCCGCGGGCCCGACTATGGGCAGTTCTTC. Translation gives CATSTRFRGPDYGQFF.

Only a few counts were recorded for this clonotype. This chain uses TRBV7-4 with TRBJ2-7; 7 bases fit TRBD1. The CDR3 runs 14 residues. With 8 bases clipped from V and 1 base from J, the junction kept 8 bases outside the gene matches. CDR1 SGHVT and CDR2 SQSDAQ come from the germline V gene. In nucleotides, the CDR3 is TGTGCCAGCGCCGGGACAGCCCTTTCCTACGAGCAGTACGTC. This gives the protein CASAGTALSYEQYV.

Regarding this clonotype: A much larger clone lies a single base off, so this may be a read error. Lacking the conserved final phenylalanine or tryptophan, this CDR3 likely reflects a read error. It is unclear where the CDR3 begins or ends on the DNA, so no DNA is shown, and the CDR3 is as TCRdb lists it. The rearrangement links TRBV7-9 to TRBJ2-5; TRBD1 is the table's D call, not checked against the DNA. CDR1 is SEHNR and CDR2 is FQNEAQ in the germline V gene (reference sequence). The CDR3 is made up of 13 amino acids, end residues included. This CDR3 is CASSLWGSYGANV.

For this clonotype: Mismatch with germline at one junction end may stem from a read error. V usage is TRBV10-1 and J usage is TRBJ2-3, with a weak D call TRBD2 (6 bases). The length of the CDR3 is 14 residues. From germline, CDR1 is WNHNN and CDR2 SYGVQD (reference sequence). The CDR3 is CASSLLGGRDTQYF. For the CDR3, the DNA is TGTGCCAGCAGTTTACTGGGAGGTCGCGACACGCAGTATTTT.